The 22 T cell receptor beta chains presented below share a single source sample, sequenced in a study of blood T cell repertoires in COVID-19. Here immunoSEQ multiplex PCR was the method, and the copy in TCRdb shows in-frame clones only, minus some. The data show roughly 130,000 clones, roughly 80% seen once. The sequenced sample consisted of PBMCs or T cells enriched from blood (not recorded which). The receptor source for this set is a man aged 45-65 years who had recovered from COVID-19.

J is TRBJ2-1 and V is TRBV9; 7 nucleotides agree with TRBD2. Germline V gene lookup returns CDR1 SGDLS and CDR2 YYNGEE. Trimming took 0 bases from V and 2 from J; bases not matched to a gene: 2. The CDR3 consists of 15 residues. The CDR3 nucleotides read TGTGCCAGCAGCGTAGTGAGCGGGGCCTACAATGAGCAGTTCTTC. This translates into CASSVVSGAYNEQFF.

V gene TRBV10-3 combines with J gene TRBJ2-2; 14 bases map to TRBD2. In germline, CDR1 is ENHRY, CDR2 SYGVKD. V gave up 0 bases and J gave up 0 bases; unmatched junction bases: 0. This CDR3 contains 18 residues. The CDR3 DNA follows: TGTGCCATCAGTGAGTCGGGACTAGCGGGGGCGAACACCGGGGAGCTGTTTTTT. It specifies CAISESGLAGANTGELFF.

This clone appeared a single time. J is TRBJ2-1 and V is TRBV7-9; D possibly corresponds to TRBD1 (5 bases). The CDR3 extends over 15 amino acids. V lost 1 base, J lost 7 bases, and 14 bases lay in between. Germline assignment: CDR1 SEHNR and CDR2 FQNEAQ (reference sequence). The CDR3, as DNA: TGTGCCAGCAGCTTAGGGTTAATACAGGAGAATGAGCAGTTCTTC. Encoded protein: CASSLGLIQENEQFF.

This clone was observed once. V is TRBV30 and J is TRBJ2-5; possible D gene TRBD2, 7 bases. V was pared by 0 bases and J by 9 bases, with 14 bases between. Germline V gene sequence: CDR1 GTSNPN, CDR2 SVGIG (reference sequence). The CDR3 consists of 13 residues. The CDR3, as DNA: TGTGCCTGGAGTGTACAGGGCCGGGGGGCCCAGTACTTC. Its protein product is CAWSVQGRGAQYF.

The J gene is TRBJ1-1, the V gene TRBV7-9, with 7 bases aligning to TRBD1. With 4 bases clipped from V and 1 base from J, the junction kept 6 bases outside the gene matches. CDR3 length: 15 residues. The V gene's germline CDR1 is SEHNR and CDR2 FQNEAQ (reference sequence). The chain's CDR3 is CASSYYSGGNTEAFF. CDR3 bases: TGTGCCAGCAGCTACTACTCAGGGGGGAACACTGAAGCTTTCTTT.

Details on this clone: Relative to the germline gene, one junction end is altered; a read error may explain this. The chain joins TRBV15 to TRBJ2-2; 9 bases are shared with TRBD1. Germline V gene lookup returns CDR1 LNHNV and CDR2 YYDKDF (reference sequence). This CDR3 spans 16 amino acids. Here the CDR3 DNA reads TGTACCACCAGCAGAGCCGGGACAGGGCTGACCGGGGAGCTGTTTTTT. It codes for CTTSRAGTGLTGELFF.

V and J are TRBV19 and TRBJ1-6; the match to TRBD1 covers 10 bases. CDR3 length: 14 residues. Germline CDR1 and CDR2: LNHDA and SQIVND (reference sequence). After removal of 4 bases from V and 8 bases from J, the junction contained 2 bases not matched to a gene. The CDR3 sequence is CASSKTGGDSPLHF. DNA for the CDR3: TGTGCCAGTAGTAAGACAGGGGGCGATTCACCCCTCCACTTT.

This chain links TRBV10-3 with TRBJ1-5; D is unresolved. This CDR3 spans 14 amino acids. V was shortened by 8 bases and J by 1 base, with 12 bases between the two germline ends. CDR1 is ENHRY and CDR2 is SYGVKD in the germline V gene. In DNA form, the CDR3 reads TGTGCCATCTCCCCCCGGGAGAGCAATCAGCCCCAGCATTTT. Amino acid sequence: CAISPRESNQPQHF.

The genes are TRBV9 and TRBJ2-7; TRBD1 agrees at 7 bases. Germline trimming cut 0 bases from V and 2 bases from J; bases unmatched to any gene: 5. The V gene's germline CDR1 is SGDLS and CDR2 YYNGEE. This CDR3 contains 15 residues. Written as DNA, the CDR3 is TGTGCCAGCAGCGTAGAATCGGGACAGACCTACGAGCAGTACTTC. Translated: CASSVESGQTYEQYF.

This clone came up once. This chain uses TRBV7-2 with TRBJ2-5, with TRBD1 matching 9 bases. The CDR3 consists of 16 residues. With 4 bases clipped from V and 5 bases from J, the junction kept 11 bases outside the gene matches. Looked up from germline, CDR1 is SGHTA and CDR2 is FQGNSA. The CDR3 DNA follows: TGTGCCAGCAGCTCTCGCCCGGGACAGGGCTACGAGACCCAGTACTTC. Protein sequence: CASSSRPGQGYETQYF.

The chain carries TRBV30 and TRBJ1-2, with 8 bases aligning to TRBD1. CDR3 length: 14 residues. After removal of 3 bases from V and 3 bases from J, the junction contained 6 bases not matched to a gene. Germline lookup yields CDR1 GTSNPN and CDR2 SVGIG (reference sequence). CDR3 sequence reads: CAWSPQGDYYGYTF. In nucleotides, the CDR3 is TGTGCCTGGAGCCCACAGGGGGATTACTATGGCTACACCTTC.

The gene calls are TRBV4-3 and TRBJ2-2; D gene ambiguous. Trimming removed 0 bases from V and 6 bases from J, with 8 bases in between. The germline V gene has CDR1 LGHNA and CDR2 YSLEER. The CDR3 is made up of 14 amino acids. The CDR3 loop reads CASSQDYGPGELFF. In DNA, the CDR3 is TGCGCCAGCAGCCAAGATTACGGTCCCGGGGAGCTGTTTTTT.

This clone is classed as medium-sized. The chain employs TRBV5-1 and TRBJ1-2; 10 nucleotides match TRBD1. This CDR3 region has 14 residues. Per germline, CDR1 SGHRS and CDR2 YFSETQ. With 4 bases clipped from V and 8 bases from J, the junction kept 8 bases outside the gene matches. The CDR3 DNA sequence: TGCGCCAGCAGCCAGGGACAGGGGCAATGGGGCTACACCTTC. The encoded protein is CASSQGQGQWGYTF.

This sequence joins TRBV4-2 and TRBJ1-4; 10 bases fit TRBD1. Germline V gene data show CDR1 as LGHNA and CDR2 as YNFKEQ. V gave up 0 bases and J gave up 7 bases; unmatched junction bases: 5. CDR3 length equals 16 residues. This CDR3 is CASSQDLGQGSEKLFF. In DNA, the CDR3 is TGTGCCAGCAGCCAAGATTTGGGACAGGGGAGTGAAAAACTGTTTTTT.

The rearrangement links TRBV5-1 to TRBJ1-2; the match to TRBD1 covers 8 bases. CDR3 length equals 13 residues. V dropped 0 bases and J dropped 8; count of bases not matched to a gene: 3. CDR1 is SGHRS and CDR2 is YFSETQ in the germline V gene. The CDR3 protein is CASSLAGGEGYTF. In DNA, the CDR3 is TGCGCCAGCAGCTTGGCAGGGGGCGAGGGCTACACCTTC.

The chain uses TRBV20-1 and TRBJ1-5; tentatively, D is TRBD1 (6 bases). Germline-derived CDR1 and CDR2 are DFQATT and SNEGSKA (reference sequence). The CDR3 length is 11 residues. The ends were cut back, 4 bases at V and 7 bases at J, with 8 bases in the middle. Here the CDR3 DNA reads TGCAGTGCTACAGGGGAGCAGCCCCAGCATTTT. This encodes CSATGEQPQHF.

This clone was detected once. V gene TRBV9 combines with J gene TRBJ1-2, with D maybe TRBD1 (5 bases). The CDR3 is made up of 15 amino acids. Germline CDR1 and CDR2: SGDLS and YYNGEE. Trimming pared 4 bases from V and 5 bases from J, leaving 18 bases between. CDR3 sequence: CASSPGGGEGYGYTF. For the CDR3, the DNA is TGTGCCAGCAGCCCCGGGGGGGGAGAAGGATATGGCTACACCTTC.

V and J are TRBV5-6 and TRBJ1-1; 8 positions agree with TRBD1. The CDR3 consists of 14 residues. Germline V lookup: CDR1 SGHDT, CDR2 YYEEEE. The junction had 5 bases not matched to a gene; V was cut back by 0 bases and J by 7 bases. CDR3 residues: CASSLAGTGHEAFF. The CDR3 DNA follows: TGTGCCAGCAGCTTGGCCGGGACAGGCCATGAAGCTTTCTTT.

The chain couples TRBV5-4 to TRBJ2-7; unclear D gene. CDR1 and CDR2 (germline): SGHNT, YYREEE (reference sequence). The CDR3 has 14 residues. Deletions cut 2 bases from V and 7 bases from J, with 16 bases between. CDR3 DNA: TGTGCCAGCAGCTTTTTCGCAGGCTCGGAAGAGCAGTACTTC. Its protein product is CASSFFAGSEEQYF.

This chain joins TRBV5-1 and TRBJ1-6, with 7 bases aligning to TRBD1. This CDR3 has 14 residues. The germline CDR1 and CDR2 sequences are SGHRS and YFSETQ. J lost 10 bases, V lost 8 bases, and 12 bases had no gene match. The chain's CDR3 is CASGRDSELSPLHF. CDR3 coding DNA: TGCGCCAGTGGCCGGGACAGTGAACTCTCACCCCTCCACTTT.

This chain joins TRBV5-1 and TRBJ2-3; 7 bases match TRBD2. The ends lost 0 bases at V and 2 bases at J; junction bases unmatched: 3. This CDR3 spans 15 amino acids. CDR1 is SGHRS, CDR2 YFSETQ, per germline. Written as DNA, the CDR3 is TGCGCCAGCAGCTTGGCGGGGGGTGCCACAGATACGCAGTATTTT. Its protein is CASSLAGGATDTQYF. The full variable domain, its missing parts supplied by reference TRBV5-1 and TRBJ2-3, is KAGVTQTPRYLIKTRGQQVTLSCSPISGHRSVSWYQQTPGQGLQFLFEYFSETQRNKGNFPGRFSGRQFSNSRSEMNVSTLELGDSALYLCASSLAGGATDTQYFGPGTRLTVL.

The chain couples TRBV19 to TRBJ2-2; 7 nucleotides align to TRBD1. V was clipped by 7 bases and J by 4 bases; unmatched bases: 9. Germline loops: CDR1 LNHDA, CDR2 SQIVND (reference sequence). The CDR3 extends over 15 amino acids. This CDR3 reads CASTANRGATGELFF. The CDR3 nucleotides are TGTGCCAGTACCGCTAACAGGGGCGCCACCGGGGAGCTGTTTTTT.